This TCR beta chain is from a study of T cells after yellow fever vaccination (dated by TCRdb to between 2019 and 2020). Study-wide context: Libraries from fractions with low cell numbers were prepared with the SMART-Seq v4 Ultra Low Input RNA kit. To follow T-cell clones before and after primary and booster YFV17D yellow fever vaccination, bulk TCR alpha and beta repertoires were sequenced over time. Two healthy male donors made up the cohort, one aged 18 to 29 years and the other aged 30 to 39 years. Blood was drawn at multiple timepoints before and after primary and secondary immunization, with bulk PBMC replicates and cell subsets isolated. Paper-wide results and their limitations: After the booster, most clones that had expanded after primary vaccination were detected again (approximately 97% of CD4 and 88% of CD8), suggesting broad maintenance of memory. Only two donors were included in the study, so the extent to which the findings can be generalized is limited. A small fraction of clonotypes showed up in both the CD4 and CD8 compartments, probably as a result of convergent recombination. Computational filtering was needed because FACS-sorted repertoires could contain abundant contaminating clonotypes from the bulk population. The secondary T-cell response was found to be weaker but faster than the primary response, with a peak reached on day 5 rather than on day 15.

Sample treatment or condition, as interpreted from the label and publication: live attenuated yellow fever vaccine strain. A standard Ficoll-Paque protocol was used to isolate PBMCs from peripheral blood. CD4 and CD8 T-cell fractions were isolated with Dynabeads CD4 and CD8 positive selection kits. TriZol was used to extract RNA from bulk PBMCs, from CD4 and CD8 fractions, and from dextramer-positive and dextramer-negative fractions. Sequencer: Illumina NovaSeq 6000. Synthesis of TCR cDNA relied on 5'RACE template switching, a step that introduced a universal primer site along with unique molecular identifiers. Priming of cDNA synthesis was performed from both the TCR alpha and TCR beta constant segments. Libraries were amplified in two PCR steps, with sample barcodes and sequencing adapters added in the second step. Libraries were sequenced on Illumina HiSeq 2500 (2x100 bp) or NovaSeq (2x150 bp). The original methods were these. MIGEC was used to demultiplex reads and collapse the reads into UMI consensus sequences, and MiXCR was used for V(D)J alignment. Vaccine-responding clonotypes were identified with edgeR using replicate PBMC samples, with FDR below 0.01 and a log2 fold change above 5 up to day 15 being required. CD4 or CD8 identity was assigned to each bulk clonotype according to whether the clonotype was present at higher abundance in the sequenced CD4 repertoire or the sequenced CD8 repertoire. TCRdb handled the public reads itself, with Q25 trimming in fastp and clone calling in MiXCR, and kept productive beta chains. A single entry per CDR3 protein holds the most common genes and DNA from its merged rows. It is TCRdb's table, rather than the study itself, that gives the V and J calls and clone size. In all, the sample holds 340,000 or so distinct CDR3 sequences, and around an eighth of those were seen once. 3.2% of the sample goes to the ten largest clones.

To note about this clonotype: There is no known antigen for this receptor. The sample holds no much larger clone one base away, and base qualities are not on file.

The source material was CD4+ T cells sorted from PBMCs, sampled 15 days after the yellow fever booster vaccination. This TCR derives from a man younger than 30 who received the YFV17D yellow fever vaccine.

DNA sequence: TGTGCCAGCTCACCACCTCTCGCAGTATTTGATACGCAGTATTTT. Translated, it reads CASSPPLAVFDTQYF. Recombination connected TRBV18 to TRBJ2-3; the D gene assignment is ambiguous. V sheds 0 bases and J sheds 6 bases, leaving 13 bases between their ends. The CDR3 goes from the cysteine to the phenylalanine over 15 residues. The sequence is cut down to CDR3 DNA, 45 bases in frame from base 1. CDR1 and CDR2, looked up from the germline V gene, are KGHSH and LQKENI.